The source of this T cell receptor beta chain is a study of blood T cells in healthy people across ages. General observations from the study: Researchers said unsorted PBMCs prevented a conclusive naive versus antigen-experienced comparison. Estimates of diversity drawn from one million T cells were considered underestimates. Per million T cells, the diversity of TCR beta decreased roughly linearly as age advanced. Correlation between TCR beta diversity and naive T cell percentage was strong.

Together with a sample-barcoded 5' primer, a J-beta primer mix was included in a second PCR lasting about 6 to 11 cycles. TCRdb called the 5' RACE reads again in MiXCR, with one record for every CDR3 protein. The repertoire consists of 500,000 to 600,000 distinct CDR3 sequences, with 25% to 30% occurring once and the leading ten covering 15% to 20%. V trimming: 1 base; J trimming: 9 bases; junction bases outside the gene matches: 5. This CDR3 comprises 13 residues. Germline lookup yields CDR1 DFQATT and CDR2 SNEGSKA (reference sequence). Notes on this clonotype: No antigen is known for it.

The gene calls are TRBV20-1 and TRBJ2-1; TRBD2 agrees at 8 bases. The TCR was taken from a woman in her sixties or seventies in good health. Sequencing used blood. DNA for the CDR3: TGCAGTGCTAGAGCGGGGGGGCCAGGTGAGCAGTTCTTC. Translated, it gives CSARAGGPGEQFF.